This T cell receptor beta chain was sequenced in a study of cytotoxic CD8 clonotypes in ibrutinib-treated CLL. On the study more broadly: The study recorded mean values of approximately 260,000 productive templates and 90,000 to 100,000 productive rearrangements per sample. Study results and limitations: On treatment, the uncommon public clonotypes contracted or remained stable. Rising at ibrutinib response, clonality subsequently fell back toward baseline at progression.

TCRdb keeps only in-frame clones here, not all; method: immunoSEQ multiplex PCR. The top ten clones hold more than 2.5% of a sample with some 170,000 clones, around nine tenths of them seen once. V was pared by 2 bases and J by 8 bases, with 8 bases of the junction left unmatched. Germline lookup yields CDR1 SGHAT and CDR2 FQNNGV. The CDR3 is 16 residues long. As for this clone: Its matching antigen is unknown.

The V call is TRBV11-2, the J call TRBJ2-2; 10 nucleotides line up with TRBD2. The source material was PBMCs, sampled at disease progression, from a patient treated with ibrutinib. The sequence derives from a human donor with chronic lymphocytic leukemia. In nucleotides, the CDR3 is TGTGCCAGCAGCTTAAACCCCGGGACTAGCGTAGGGGAGCTGTTTTTT. This translates into CASSLNPGTSVGELFF.